This T cell receptor (beta chain) was sequenced for a study of blood T cell repertoires in COVID-19. Profiled with immunoSEQ multiplex PCR; TCRdb holds only in-frame clones, not every one. The sample lists a few hundred thousand clones; about 85% were seen once. V lost 2 bases, J lost 6 bases, and 11 bases lay in between. The germline CDR1 and CDR2 sequences are KGHSH and LQKENI. The CDR3 extends over 14 amino acids. Seattle's enrolled individuals joined amid active infection and were then monitored longitudinally. Sequenced: peripheral blood. This chain connects TRBV18 to TRBJ1-5, with D possibly being TRBD1 (6 bases). This sequence originates from a human donor with COVID-19, enrolled during active disease. The donor label of this sample is uncertain. In DNA form, the CDR3 reads TGTGCCAGCTCACCAGAGGGGGGGATTCAGCCCCAGCATTTT. It translates to CASSPEGGIQPQHF. The complete variable domain, with remaining parts taken from reference TRBV18 and TRBJ1-5, reads NAGVMQNPRHLVRRRGQEARLRCSPMKGHSHVYWYRQLPEEGLKFMVYLQKENIIDESGMPKERFSAEFPKEGPSILRIQQVVRGDSAAYFCASSPEGGIQPQHFGDGTRLSIL.